What follows are 23 T cell receptor beta chains derived from one specimen sequenced in a study of identical twins. TCRdb re-called the 5' RACE reads through MiXCR, storing one row per CDR3 protein. The table lists fewer than 250,000 distinct CDR3 sequences, roughly 7.5% of them singletons. The data were also submitted as part of a second study, on yellow fever vaccine responses in identical twins.

Sample: memory (CD45RO+) T cells sorted from blood. Receptors were obtained from a woman in her late teens or twenties in good health.

The V and J genes are TRBV19 and TRBJ1-2; TRBD1 might be the D (5 bases). The CDR3 consists of 16 residues. Germline CDR1 and CDR2: LNHDA and SQIVND (reference sequence). Between the trimmed V and J ends, which lost 4 bases and 4 bases, there was a span of 19 bases. CDR3 region: CASSTGQHDVLYGYTF. CDR3 nucleotides: TGTGCCAGTAGTACAGGACAACATGATGTACTCTATGGCTACACCTTC.

This clonotype was seen a few times. The V call is TRBV20-1, the J call TRBJ1-4, with TRBD1 matching over 8 bases. V was pared by 5 bases and J by 4 bases, with 9 bases of the junction left unmatched. CDR1 and CDR2 from the germline V gene are DFQATT and SNEGSKA (reference sequence). CDR3 length: 15 residues. Written as DNA, the CDR3 is TGCAGTGCTTTCAATTTCAGGGGGCGTAATGAAAAACTGTTTTTT. It yields the protein CSAFNFRGRNEKLFF.

This clonotype was seen at least ten times. The gene calls are TRBV5-1 and TRBJ2-2; D might be TRBD2 (5 bases). This CDR3 spans 13 amino acids. Germline loops: CDR1 SGHRS, CDR2 YFSETQ. Trimming removed 0 bases at V and 5 bases at J, with 5 bases between. CDR3 nucleotide sequence: TGCGCCAGCAGCTTGGGGACTACCGGGGAGCTGTTTTTT. It codes for CASSLGTTGELFF.

Ten or more counts support this clonotype. The V call is TRBV12-3 or TRBV12-4, the J call TRBJ2-7, with D tentatively TRBD1 (5 bases). The V gene lost 7 bases and the J gene lost 5 bases, with 18 bases spanning the gap. The CDR3 loop spans 14 amino acids. The CDR3 reads CASTPSAGRNEQYF. The DNA for the CDR3 is TGTGCCAGCACTCCCTCGGCAGGGCGTAACGAGCAGTACTTC.

This clonotype was counted at least ten times. V gene TRBV28 combines with J gene TRBJ2-7; D uncertain. Germline CDR1 is MDHEN and CDR2 is SYDVKM. V was pared by 6 bases and J by 4 bases, with 10 bases between. The CDR3 consists of 12 residues. The CDR3 reads CASSRELYEQYF. The CDR3 DNA sequence: TGTGCCAGCAGCCGTGAACTATACGAGCAGTACTTC.

This clonotype was recorded a few times. The J gene is TRBJ2-7, the V gene TRBV15; D perhaps matches TRBD2 (6 bases). The CDR3 length is 15 residues. V lost 3 bases, J lost 3 bases, and 15 bases lay in between. Germline V gene lookup returns CDR1 LNHNV and CDR2 YYDKDF (reference sequence). CDR3 nucleotide sequence: TGTGCCACCAGCAGCCCCCAAGCGGGCTACTACGAGCAGTACTTC. Translated: CATSSPQAGYYEQYF.

This clonotype was seen many times. This rearrangement joins TRBV29-1 to TRBJ2-7; a weak D match, TRBD2 (5 bases). Trimming stripped 4 bases from V and 2 bases from J, with 9 bases between. This CDR3 is built from 12 residues. CDR1 is SQVTM and CDR2 is ANQGSEA in the germline V gene. CDR3 amino acids: CSVVASTYEQYF. The CDR3 coding sequence is TGCAGCGTTGTAGCGTCTACCTACGAGCAGTACTTC.

This sequence joins TRBV6-5 and TRBJ1-6; D ambiguous. V was shortened by 4 bases and J by 0 bases, with 7 bases between the two germline ends. Germline CDR1 and CDR2: MNHEY and SVGAGI. The CDR3 has 15 amino acids. The CDR3 region has the DNA TGTGCCAGCAGTTTCCAGGACTCCTATAATTCACCCCTCCACTTT. It specifies CASSFQDSYNSPLHF.

This clonotype was seen at least ten times. CDR3 region: CSARGTSEYNEQFF. The CDR3 DNA is TGCAGTGCTAGAGGGACTAGCGAATACAATGAGCAGTTCTTC. The chain carries TRBV20-1 and TRBJ2-1; 9 bases are a match to TRBD2. Losses at the gene ends were 1 base for V and 4 bases for J; bases not matched to a gene: 2. The CDR3 runs to 14 residues. Germline V gene data show CDR1 as DFQATT and CDR2 as SNEGSKA (reference sequence).

The sample holds many counts of this clonotype. The rearrangement uses TRBV10-3 and TRBJ2-2, with a weak D call TRBD1 (7 bases). The CDR3 is made up of 14 amino acids. Germline CDR1 reads ENHRY; CDR2 reads SYGVKD. Between the trimmed V and J ends, which lost 4 bases and 5 bases, there was a span of 11 bases. CDR3 in amino acids: CAISGQGGTGELFF. The CDR3 nucleotides read TGTGCCATCAGTGGACAGGGAGGAACCGGGGAGCTGTTTTTT.

The rearrangement uses TRBV18 and TRBJ2-1, with D possibly matching TRBD2 (5 bases). Per germline, CDR1 KGHSH and CDR2 LQKENI. The CDR3 sequence is 14 residues long. Trimming cost V 0 bases and J 8 bases, with 11 bases left between them. The CDR3 here is CASSPPSRVDEQFF. As DNA, the CDR3 is TGTGCCAGCTCACCACCGTCGAGGGTCGATGAGCAGTTCTTC. Full variable domain (outside the CDR3, taken from reference TRBV18 and TRBJ2-1): NAGVMQNPRHLVRRRGQEARLRCSPMKGHSHVYWYRQLPEEGLKFMVYLQKENIIDESGMPKERFSAEFPKEGPSILRIQQVVRGDSAAYFCASSPPSRVDEQFFGPGTRLTVL.

The genes are TRBV12-3 or TRBV12-4 and TRBJ2-3; possibly TRBD1 for D (5 bases). The CDR3 has 15 residues. Trimming removed 3 bases at V and 2 bases at J, with 12 bases between. CDR3 sequence reads: CASSFTETATDTQYF. The DNA of the CDR3 is TGTGCCAGCAGTTTCACTGAGACAGCCACAGATACGCAGTATTTT.

Details on this clonotype: Given a much more abundant clone one base away, this may be a read error. The chain joins TRBV6-2 or TRBV6-3 to TRBJ2-1; TRBD2 matches 9 bases. The germline V gene encodes CDR1 MNHEY and CDR2 SVGEGT. The CDR3 runs 14 residues. The CDR3 DNA reads as TGTGCCAGCACCGGTAGCGGGAGTAGCTATGAGCGGTTCTTC. This encodes CASTGSGSSYERFF.

The chain links TRBV6-2 or TRBV6-3 to TRBJ1-1; no clear D. Germline V CDR1 and CDR2: MNHEY, SVGEGT. The CDR3 sequence is 16 residues long. V gave up 5 bases and J gave up 2 bases, with 18 bases separating them. CDR3 DNA: TGTGCCAGCAGTGTTACGGAGGTGACGGCCAACACTGAAGCTTTCTTT. Its translation: CASSVTEVTANTEAFF.

Worth noting for this clonotype: It may be a read error: a sequence one base away is much more abundant. The rearrangement joins TRBV3-1 to TRBJ1-1; no clear D. Germline values: CDR1 LGHDT, CDR2 YNNKEL (reference sequence). V was pared by 1 base and J by 0 bases, with 3 bases between. CDR3 size: 13 residues. The CDR3: CASSQGVNTEAFF. CDR3 coding DNA: TGTGCCAGCAGCCAAGGGGTGAACACTGAAGCTTTCTTT.

This clonotype turned up a few times. The V call is TRBV19, the J call TRBJ2-7; possible D gene TRBD2, 6 bases. V lost 3 bases, J lost 5 bases, and 14 bases lay in between. The CDR3 has 14 amino acids. Looked up from germline, CDR1 is LNHDA and CDR2 is SQIVND (reference sequence). The CDR3 region has the DNA TGTGCCAGTAGTATGTTCGGGGGTAGCCACGAGCAGTACTTC. Residues: CASSMFGGSHEQYF.

This clonotype was found a few times. The chain has TRBV20-1 and TRBJ1-2; TRBD1 agrees at 8 bases. J gave up 7 bases and V 6 bases, and 7 bases lay outside the gene matches. CDR1 and CDR2 from the germline V gene are DFQATT and SNEGSKA (reference sequence). The CDR3 is 12 residues long. The CDR3 here is CSAVTGDAGYTF. CDR3 coding DNA: TGCAGTGCCGTGACAGGGGATGCTGGCTACACCTTC.

The CDR3 DNA sequence: TGTGCCAGCAGACTAGCGGGGGGTATAACCGGGGAGCTGTTTTTT. Translating it yields CASRLAGGITGELFF. V gene TRBV28 combines with J gene TRBJ2-2; 12 bases match TRBD2. V was clipped by 6 bases and J by 5 bases; unmatched bases: 4. The CDR3 has 15 residues. The germline gives CDR1 MDHEN, CDR2 SYDVKM.

This clonotype has more than one count but fewer than ten. This chain uses TRBV5-6 with TRBJ2-5, with D perhaps matching TRBD1 or TRBD2 (6 bases each). Deletions cut 4 bases from V and 7 bases from J, with 17 bases between. From germline, CDR1 is SGHDT and CDR2 YYEEEE. This CDR3 is built from 14 residues. The chain's CDR3 is CASSLWGARGTQYF. The DNA for the CDR3 is TGTGCCAGCAGCCTATGGGGGGCCAGGGGGACCCAGTACTTC.

At least ten counts were recorded for this clonotype. This sequence joins TRBV20-1 and TRBJ2-7; TRBD2 matches at 8 bases. Germline V lookup: CDR1 DFQATT, CDR2 SNEGSKA (reference sequence). The trim removed 5 bases at V and 0 bases at J, leaving 12 bases unmatched. The length of the CDR3 is 16 residues. The CDR3 nucleotides read TGCAGTGCTCGGTCATCCGGGACTAGTGACTCCTACGAGCAGTACTTC. Amino acids: CSARSSGTSDSYEQYF.

In this sample, this clonotype turned up many times. The chain combines TRBV5-1 with TRBJ2-3, with D perhaps TRBD1 (5 bases). V was cut by 0 bases and J by 3 bases, with 11 bases left in between. Germline loops: CDR1 SGHRS, CDR2 YFSETQ. The CDR3 is made up of 15 amino acids. CDR3 region: CASSLVGQATDTQYF. CDR3 DNA: TGCGCCAGCAGCTTGGTAGGACAAGCGACAGATACGCAGTATTTT.

In its sample, this clonotype was seen many times. V is TRBV29-1 and J is TRBJ2-7; D is unclear. Germline values: CDR1 SQVTM, CDR2 ANQGSEA. V lost 7 bases and J lost 3, with 19 bases in between. The length of the CDR3 is 14 residues. The chain's CDR3 is CSAKYSGSLYEQYF. The CDR3 coding sequence is TGCAGCGCAAAATACTCCGGGTCGCTCTACGAGCAGTACTTC.

This clonotype occurred many times. The gene calls are TRBV12-3 or TRBV12-4 and TRBJ2-5; 10 nucleotides agree with TRBD2. The J segment lost 5 bases and the V segment lost 6 bases, leaving 6 bases of the junction unmatched. The CDR3 is 14 residues long. Here the CDR3 reads CASSRSSGSETQYF. The CDR3 DNA reads as TGTGCCAGCAGCCGCTCTAGCGGGAGTGAGACCCAGTACTTC.